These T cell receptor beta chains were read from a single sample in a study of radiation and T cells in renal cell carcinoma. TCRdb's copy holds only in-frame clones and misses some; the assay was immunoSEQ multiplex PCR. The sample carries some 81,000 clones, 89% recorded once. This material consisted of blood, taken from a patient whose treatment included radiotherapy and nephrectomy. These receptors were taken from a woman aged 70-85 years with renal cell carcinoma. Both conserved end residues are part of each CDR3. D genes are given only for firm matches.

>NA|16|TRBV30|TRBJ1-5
CAWSVTGSPPGLSQHF
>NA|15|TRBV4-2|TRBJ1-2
CASSQYEGSGYGYTF
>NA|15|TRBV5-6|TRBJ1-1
CASSLAEGLNTEAFF
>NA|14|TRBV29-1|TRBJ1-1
CSVRTVRGNTEAFF
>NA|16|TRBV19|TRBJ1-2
CASTPSFGDLWYGYTF
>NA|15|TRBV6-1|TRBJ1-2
CASSEATVVNYGYTF
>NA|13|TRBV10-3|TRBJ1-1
CAISKLENTEAFF
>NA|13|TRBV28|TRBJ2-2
CASVPTGQGELFF
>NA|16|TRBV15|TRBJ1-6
CATSRGARGYNSPLHF
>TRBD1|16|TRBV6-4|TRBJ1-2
CASSDYYRGFNYGYTF
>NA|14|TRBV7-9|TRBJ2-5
CASSATGFQETQYF
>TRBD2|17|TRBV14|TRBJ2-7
CASSRLPGLSSSYEQYF
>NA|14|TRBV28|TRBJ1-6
CASGGSSYNSPLHF
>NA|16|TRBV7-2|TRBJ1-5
CASSSGAFVSNQPQHF
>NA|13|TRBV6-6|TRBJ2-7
CASSYSTPYEQYF
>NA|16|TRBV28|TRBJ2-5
CASSFDGTSYQETQYF
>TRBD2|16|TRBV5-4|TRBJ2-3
CASSTERGGFSDTQYF
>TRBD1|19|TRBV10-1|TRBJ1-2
CASSEGNTRGQGAHYGYTF
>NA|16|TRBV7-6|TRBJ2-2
CASSLGAASNTGELFF
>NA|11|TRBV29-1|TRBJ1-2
CSGGQGDGYTF
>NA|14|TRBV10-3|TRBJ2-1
CAISESNGNYEQFF
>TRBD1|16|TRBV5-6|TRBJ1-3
CASSTGTGPSGNTIYF
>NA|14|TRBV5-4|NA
CASSRPPGTYEQYF
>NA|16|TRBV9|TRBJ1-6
CASSVEGSSYNSPLHF
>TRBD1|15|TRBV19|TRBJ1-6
CASSGRDRPNSPLHF
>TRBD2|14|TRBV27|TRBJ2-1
CASTWASGSNEQFF
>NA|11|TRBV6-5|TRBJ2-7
CASRSPYEQYF
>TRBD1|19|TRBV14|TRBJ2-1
CASRGGSQSTGAVYNEQFF
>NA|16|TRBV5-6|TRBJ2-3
CASSLEDRIFTDTQYF
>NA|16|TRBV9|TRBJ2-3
CASSDSLAAHTDTQYF
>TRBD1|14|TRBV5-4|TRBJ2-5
CASSPTGGLETQYF
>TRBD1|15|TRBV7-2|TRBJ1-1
CASREQTGPYTEAFF
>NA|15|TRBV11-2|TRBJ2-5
CASSLDLAQRETQYF
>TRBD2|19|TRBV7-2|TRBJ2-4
CASSSGTSGGVAAKNIQYF
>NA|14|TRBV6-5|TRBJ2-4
CASSYSGLENIQYF
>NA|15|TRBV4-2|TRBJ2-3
CASSQAPGPLDTQYF
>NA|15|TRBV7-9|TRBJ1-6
CASSLGGLPRSPLHF
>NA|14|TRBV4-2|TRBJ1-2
CASSPKTEGYGYTF
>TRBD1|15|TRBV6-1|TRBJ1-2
CASSDDRGRVYGYTF
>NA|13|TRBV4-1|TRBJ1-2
CASSFRQGSGYTF
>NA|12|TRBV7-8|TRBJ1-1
CASSLVGQWAFF
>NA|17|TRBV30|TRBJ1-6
CAWAGHLWELLNSPLHF
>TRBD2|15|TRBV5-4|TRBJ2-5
CASSLGPAGAETQYF
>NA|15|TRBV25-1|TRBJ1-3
CASSGSILSGNTIYF
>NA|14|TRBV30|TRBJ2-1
CAAPRATRGDEQFF
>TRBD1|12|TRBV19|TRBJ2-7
CASATGVGEQYF
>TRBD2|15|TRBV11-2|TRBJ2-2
CASSLETSARGELFF
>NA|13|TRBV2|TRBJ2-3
CASNVLDTDTQYF